These T cell receptor beta chains were read from a single sample in a study of T cell repertoires in cytomegalovirus infection. These TCRs are of unknown antigen specificity. Each CDR3 protein gets one entry after TCRdb re-called the reads with MiXCR. The table records approximately 73,000 distinct CDR3 sequences, approximately 42% of them present only once. This material consisted of CD8+ T cells from cultured PBMCs, taken from culture after CMV antigen stimulation. These receptors all come from a human donor in good health (CMV status not recorded). Some clones in this sample may be carry-over from other donors' samples. Each CDR3 is given without its conserved first and last residue. Size is stated for part of the rows, as once, few or many counts, or as a class when the clone is expanded.

11,many,TRBJ2-7,TRBV7-3,ASSLTWGSEQY
12,-,TRBJ2-7,TRBV20-1,SARDRKYSYEQY
14,-,TRBJ1-2,TRBV27,ASSLSVPREGYGYT
12,-,TRBJ2-1,TRBV7-9,ASSLTAGNNEQF
14,-,TRBJ1-4,TRBV20-1,SAREGYRDRGEKLF
20,many,TRBJ2-7,TRBV7-9,ASSTNEGPLPASGDSSYEQY
14,-,TRBJ1-3,TRBV4-1,ASSLTNPVSGNTIY
13,few,TRBJ2-1,TRBV27,ASSLSGGGRNEQF
11,few,TRBJ1-2,TRBV4-1,ASSQVSGLGYT
15,-,TRBJ1-5,TRBV4-1,ASSQGPGTLTHQPQH
14,-,TRBJ2-5,TRBV6-2/TRBV6-3,ASSGIRAGPKETQY
11,many,TRBJ1-1,TRBV7-2,ASSSAGGTEAF
15,few,TRBJ2-7,TRBV9,ASSDTPTTGTPDEQY
12,few,TRBJ2-2,TRBV7-2,ASSLLVTIGELF
14,few,TRBJ2-3,TRBV10-3,AISEGNSIYTDTQY
13,-,TRBJ2-7,TRBV5-1,ASSFSGQSSYEQY
13,-,TRBJ2-3,TRBV29-1,SVEQGVGSTDTQY
13,-,TRBJ2-5,TRBV7-8,ASSLALGIQGTQY
13,-,TRBJ2-7,TRBV7-4,ASRGTGPPTNEQY
17,-,TRBJ1-5,TRBV4-1,ASSLSPGAPGRSNQPQH
12,-,TRBJ2-5,TRBV11-2,ASASGGQQETQY
14,many,TRBJ1-1,TRBV4-1,ASSQGAGRVGTEAF
21,-,TRBJ1-6,TRBV11-3,ASSSPATGQTVGVWSNNSPLH
13,few,TRBJ2-7,TRBV7-2,ASSLGGTGRDEQY
13,few,TRBJ1-5,TRBV4-2,ASSQEGAGVQPQH
19,few,TRBJ2-6,TRBV7-6,ASTERLGRPILYSGANVLT
14,few,TRBJ2-7,TRBV7-2,ASSLRSGGPTDEQY
12,-,TRBJ2-5,TRBV7-9,ASVRSGGQETQY
10,many,TRBJ1-5,TRBV7-2,ASSSGLRPQH
15,-,TRBJ1-2,TRBV12-3/TRBV12-4,ASSPAGWGGGVYGYT
12,-,TRBJ2-7,TRBV5-1,ASSLRGPPNEQY
13,-,TRBJ2-7,TRBV4-1,ASSHDRGPFYEQY
13,-,TRBJ1-5,TRBV28,ASSLWTGSNQPQH
14,-,TRBJ2-5,TRBV7-8,ASSRWGVGAQETQY
10,-,TRBJ1-5,TRBV12-3/TRBV12-4,ASSWTPWPQH
12,few,TRBJ1-5,TRBV7-2,ASSDGQGLQPQH